This is a list of T cell receptor beta chains from one sample in a study of T cell responses to AZD1222 COVID-19 vaccine. Profiling relied on immunoSEQ multiplex PCR, and the TCRdb table lists in-frame clones only, not all of them. The sample has just under 150,000 clones; roughly 86% are singletons. Sequenced material: peripheral blood, taken 28 days after the second AZD1222 dose. These receptors originate from an adult who received the AZD1222 COVID-19 vaccine. Both conserved end residues are part of each CDR3. D genes are given only for firm matches. Expanded clones are given a class, and other clones once, few, many or no size at all.

v_call,d_call,clone_size,j_call,cdr3_aa,cdr3_nt
TRBV3-1/TRBV3-2,NA,once,TRBJ2-1,CASSQVQVLFF,TGTGCCAGCAGCCAAGTCCAGGTTTTGTTCTTC
TRBV3-1/TRBV3-2,NA,few,TRBJ1-2,CASSDLTGYGYTF,TGTGCCAGCTCCGACCTGACAGGCTATGGCTACACCTTC
TRBV11-3,TRBD1,NA,TRBJ2-3,CASGDRATDTQYF,TGTGCCAGCGGCGACAGGGCCACAGATACGCAGTATTTT
TRBV30,TRBD2,NA,TRBJ2-3,CAWGWATSGGTTDTQYF,TGTGCCTGGGGATGGGCTACTAGCGGGGGGACGACAGATACGCAGTATTTT
TRBV7-9,NA,NA,TRBJ1-1,CASSLSHTEAFF,TGTGCCAGCAGCTTATCGCACACTGAAGCTTTCTTT
TRBV25-1,TRBD1,NA,TRBJ1-1,CASSADRGGQVTEAFF,TGTGCCAGCAGTGCGGACAGGGGCGGGCAAGTCACTGAAGCTTTCTTT
TRBV7-9,NA,NA,TRBJ2-7,CASSPGGYEQYF,TGTGCCAGCAGCCCTGGGGGATACGAGCAGTACTTC
TRBV20-1,NA,NA,TRBJ1-3,CSASSPASGNTIYF,TGCAGTGCTAGTTCGCCGGCCTCTGGAAACACCATATATTTT
TRBV5-4,TRBD2,few,TRBJ2-2,CASSLGTTTGELFF,TGTGCCAGCAGCCTCGGGACTACCACCGGGGAGCTGTTTTTT
TRBV7-9,NA,NA,TRBJ2-7,CASSPGTSVREQYF,TGTGCCAGCAGCCCGGGGACTTCCGTTCGGGAGCAGTACTTC
TRBV2,NA,NA,TRBJ1-1,CASNVSTEAFF,TGTGCCAGCAACGTGAGCACTGAAGCTTTCTTT
TRBV2,NA,NA,TRBJ2-3,CASSANIADTQYF,TGTGCCAGCAGTGCCAACATCGCAGATACGCAGTATTTT
TRBV4-2,TRBD2,NA,TRBJ2-3,CASSQETSGSPQDTQYF,TGTGCCAGCAGCCAAGAGACTAGCGGGAGCCCCCAAGATACGCAGTATTTT